This T cell receptor beta chain was observed in a study of shared clonotypes between healthy human individuals. Study conclusions and caveats: The study found lower generation probabilities in non-shared clonotypes than in those shared by all four donors.

Authors' analysis steps: ImmunoSEQ yielded junction-only sequences lacking quality scores, so filtering differed. The assay was immunoSEQ multiplex PCR, and TCRdb's table has in-frame clones only and misses some. V, J and clone size are taken as reported in that table, and D and trimming were inferred from the DNA itself. The data hold approximately 1.5 million clones, with 97% to 99% observed a single time. Details on this clone: Its antigen remains unknown.

Germline V gene data show CDR1 as MNHNY and CDR2 as SVGAGI (reference sequence). The J segment lost 7 bases and the V segment lost 5 bases, leaving 6 bases of the junction unmatched. The CDR3 length is 13 residues. Sequenced input: naive CD4+ T cells sorted from blood. The subset is: CD45RA+ positively selected. The chain carries TRBV6-6 and TRBJ1-2, with 8 bases identical to TRBD1. The TCR was taken from a man aged 30 to 39 in good health. CDR3 region: CASSPGQGGGYTF. The CDR3 coding sequence is TGTGCCAGCAGTCCTGGACAGGGCGGTGGCTACACCTTC.